This section outlines one TCR beta chain sequence together with its context. The target antigen is unknown. V was pared by 0 bases and J by 0 bases, with 10 bases between. The CDR3 runs 16 residues. Germline loops: CDR1 SGDLS, CDR2 YYNGEE. TCR beta CDR3 regions were amplified from RNA transcripts. TCR CDR3 regions were first amplified by RT-PCR with HTBI primers. TCRdb recomputed calls from the multiplex PCR reads with MiXCR, one row per CDR3 protein. The repertoire has 330,000 or so distinct CDR3 sequences, approximately 18% of them found once; the top ten carry 35% to 40%. The data belong to a study of T cells in Graves' hyperthyroidism and ophthalmopathy. Study in general: Blood was drawn when the patient was first diagnosed and still untreated.

Overall study findings and caveats: The authors' 13 V-J model separated ophthalmopathy from stable hyperthyroidism.

Each diagnosis drew on symptoms, thyroxine, TRAb, thyroid ultrasound and orbital computed tomography findings. PBMCs were obtained from 10 ml fresh peripheral blood. The sequencing sample was made of blood. This TCR was sampled from a man aged 50-60 years with Graves' ophthalmopathy. The chain has TRBV9 and TRBJ1-3; possibly TRBD1 for D (5 bases). CDR3 DNA: TGTGCCAGCAGCGTAGGGGACGTATACTCTGGAAACACCATATATTTT. It is translated as CASSVGDVYSGNTIYF.